The 17 T cell receptor beta chains given below trace back to one sample, sequenced in a study of somatic mutations in cytotoxic T cells in rheumatoid arthritis. The data were produced by immunoSEQ multiplex PCR, yet TCRdb's version contains in-frame clones alone and is incomplete. The profile covers 6,000 to 7,000 clones, with about 70% appearing a single time and 35% taken by the ten largest. Sequenced material: CD8+ T cells sorted from blood. The receptors originated from a woman between 45 and 65 years old in good health.

The chain uses TRBV29-1 and TRBJ2-1; D is uncertain. The CDR3 is 16 amino acids. Trimming pared 2 bases from V and 0 bases from J, leaving 14 bases between. CDR1 is SQVTM, CDR2 ANQGSEA, per germline. The DNA for the CDR3 is TGCAGCGTTGAACCTCCAGAGGTGAGCTCCTACAATGAGCAGTTCTTC. As protein: CSVEPPEVSSYNEQFF.

A few counts support this clone. The rearrangement links TRBV6-1 to TRBJ2-2; 12 bases match TRBD2. Germline V CDR1 and CDR2: MNHNS, SASEGT. J lost 6 bases, V lost 6 bases, and 5 bases had no gene match. This CDR3 is 15 amino acids long. The CDR3 sequence is CASSATSGGSGELFF. The DNA of the CDR3 is TGTGCCAGCAGCGCGACTAGCGGGGGATCCGGGGAGCTGTTTTTT.

V and J are TRBV5-1 and TRBJ2-5, with TRBD1 as a possible D gene (5 bases). The CDR3 contains 15 residues. V gave up 3 bases and J gave up 0 bases, with 12 bases separating them. Germline V lookup: CDR1 SGHRS, CDR2 YFSETQ. CDR3 loop: CASSWAPGYQETQYF. CDR3 sequence (DNA): TGCGCCAGCAGCTGGGCCCCAGGGTACCAAGAGACCCAGTACTTC. The whole variable domain, remainder taken from reference TRBV5-1 and TRBJ2-5, is KAGVTQTPRYLIKTRGQQVTLSCSPISGHRSVSWYQQTPGQGLQFLFEYFSETQRNKGNFPGRFSGRQFSNSRSEMNVSTLELGDSALYLCASSWAPGYQETQYFGPGTRLLVL.

The CDR3 bases are TGTGCCAGCAGCCCCAGACAGCTTTTGTACACCGGGGAGCTGTTTTTT. Its protein is CASSPRQLLYTGELFF. The chain is built from TRBV5-6 and TRBJ2-2; the D gene is possibly TRBD1 (5 bases). The CDR3 runs to 16 residues. Germline V gene data show CDR1 as SGHDT and CDR2 as YYEEEE. Trimming took off 4 bases at V and 3 bases at J, with 16 bases between the two ends.

The chain has TRBV7-9 and TRBJ2-7; D is unclear. The germline gives CDR1 SEHNR, CDR2 FQNEAQ (reference sequence). This CDR3 comprises 11 residues. V was shortened by 5 bases and J by 6 bases, with 8 bases between the two germline ends. CDR3: CASSRSREQYF. As DNA, the CDR3 is TGTGCCAGCAGCCGTAGCCGCGAGCAGTACTTC. The full variable domain, completed using reference TRBV7-9 and TRBJ2-7, is DTGVSQNPRHKITKRGQNVTFRCDPISEHNRLYWYRQTLGQGPEFLTYFQNEAQLEKSRLLSDRFSAERPKGSFSTLEIQRTEQGDSAMYLCASSRSREQYFGPGTRLTVT.

This chain links TRBV19 with TRBJ2-3; a possible D gene is TRBD2 (7 bases). Germline loops: CDR1 LNHDA, CDR2 SQIVND (reference sequence). Between the trimmed V and J ends, which lost 3 bases and 5 bases, there was a span of 18 bases. The CDR3 runs 16 residues. The CDR3 spells CASSIGVGGLGDTQYF. The CDR3 coding sequence is TGTGCCAGTAGTATCGGAGTCGGGGGGCTTGGAGATACGCAGTATTTT.

This clone rates as large. The rearrangement links TRBV18 to TRBJ1-1, with TRBD1 matching over 9 bases. This CDR3 has 16 residues. CDR1 is KGHSH, CDR2 LQKENI, per germline. Trimming took 3 bases from V and 3 from J; bases not matched to a gene: 8. As DNA, the CDR3 is TGTGCCAGCTCACCGGGACAGGGTCAGAGAGACACTGAAGCTTTCTTT. Encoded protein: CASSPGQGQRDTEAFF.

The chain combines TRBV27 with TRBJ1-1, with 11 nucleotides matching TRBD1. Germline values: CDR1 MNHEY, CDR2 SMNVEV (reference sequence). This CDR3 is 16 amino acids long. J gave up 0 bases and V 6 bases, and 6 bases lay outside the gene matches. The CDR3 loop is CASRAGTGGMNTEAFF. CDR3 in DNA: TGTGCCAGCAGAGCCGGGACAGGGGGTATGAACACTGAAGCTTTCTTT.

This chain connects TRBV6-1 to TRBJ1-1; possible D gene TRBD1, 6 bases. Germline CDR1 is MNHNS and CDR2 is SASEGT. CDR3 size: 13 residues. V dropped 6 bases and J dropped 7 bases, with 15 bases sitting between them. The CDR3 DNA follows: TGTGCCAGCAGCTACGACAGGAAGGATGAAGCTTTCTTT. Amino acids: CASSYDRKDEAFF.

This clone has more than one count but fewer than ten. This chain connects TRBV4-2 to TRBJ2-2; D ambiguous. Germline values: CDR1 LGHNA, CDR2 YNFKEQ. There are 14 residues in the CDR3. V shed 4 bases and J shed 8 bases, with 14 bases lying between them. The CDR3 sequence is CASSLNPGFGELFF. CDR3 nucleotide sequence: TGTGCCAGCAGCCTAAACCCGGGTTTTGGGGAGCTGTTTTTT.

This clone has just a few counts. V is TRBV7-9 and J is TRBJ2-7; TRBD2 matches 10 bases. In germline, CDR1 is SEHNR, CDR2 FQNEAQ (reference sequence). V shed 5 bases, J shed 3 bases, and the junction held 10 bases outside the gene matches. The CDR3 runs to 16 residues. As DNA, the CDR3 is TGTGCCAGCAGCCAGCACACTAGCGGGGACCTCTACGAGCAGTACTTC. Protein product: CASSQHTSGDLYEQYF.

The rearrangement uses TRBV7-9 and TRBJ1-1; D is possibly TRBD1 (5 bases). The V gene's germline CDR1 is SEHNR and CDR2 FQNEAQ (reference sequence). The CDR3 extends over 13 amino acids. V lost 11 bases and J 3 bases, leaving 16 bases between the germline ends. The CDR3 loop is CAAEGVWDTEAFF. The CDR3 coding sequence is TGTGCCGCCGAAGGGGTGTGGGACACTGAAGCTTTCTTT. Drawing the rest from reference TRBV7-9 and TRBJ1-1, the complete variable domain is DTGVSQNPRHKITKRGQNVTFRCDPISEHNRLYWYRQTLGQGPEFLTYFQNEAQLEKSRLLSDRFSAERPKGSFSTLEIQRTEQGDSAMYLCAAEGVWDTEAFFGQGTRLTVV.

Here the CDR3 DNA reads TGTGCCAGCAGCGTCGGGACTAGCAGTGACAATGAGCAGTTCTTC. Translated, it gives CASSVGTSSDNEQFF. The chain recombines TRBV9 with TRBJ2-1; TRBD2 aligns across 9 bases. Germline-derived CDR1 and CDR2 are SGDLS and YYNGEE. This CDR3 region has 15 residues. Trimming removed 2 bases from V and 5 bases from J; junction bases left unmatched: 5.

V usage is TRBV19 and J usage is TRBJ1-2; D uncertain. The V gene's germline CDR1 is LNHDA and CDR2 SQIVND (reference sequence). This CDR3 contains 14 residues. V was shortened by 4 bases and J by 4 bases, with 13 bases between the two germline ends. CDR3 coding DNA: TGTGCCAGTAGTACCCTAGGCAGTTCCTATGGCTACACCTTC. Translated, it gives CASSTLGSSYGYTF.

As DNA, the CDR3 is TGCGCCAGCAGCCACCGCGGGGGGGCCTTCTACAATGAGCAGTTCTTC. It translates to CASSHRGGAFYNEQFF. The rearrangement links TRBV4-1 to TRBJ2-1, with 9 bases lining up with TRBD2. V lost 3 bases and J lost 3; bases outside the gene matches: 6. The CDR3 spans 16 residues. Germline-derived CDR1 and CDR2 are MGHRA and YSYEKL.

The V gene is TRBV14, the J gene TRBJ1-2; 8 bases map to TRBD1. Losses at the gene ends were 1 base for V and 1 base for J; bases not matched to a gene: 2. In germline, CDR1 is SGHDN, CDR2 FVKESK. The CDR3 runs 15 residues. The CDR3 loop is CASSQGTGINYGYTF. CDR3 nucleotide sequence: TGTGCCAGCAGCCAAGGGACAGGGATTAACTATGGCTACACCTTC.

This clone has just a few counts. This chain links TRBV29-1 with TRBJ1-2; the D is unclear. CDR3 length: 14 amino acids. Trimming stripped 1 base from V and 0 bases from J, with 9 bases between. Germline V gene data show CDR1 as SQVTM and CDR2 as ANQGSEA. CDR3 nucleotides: TGCAGCGTTGAAGTGGCCAAAGCTAACTATGGCTACACCTTC. Translated, it gives CSVEVAKANYGYTF.